The clone carrying this TCR beta chain was seen many times. These data originate in a study of Graves' ophthalmopathy and Graves' hyperthyroidism. Study-level background: Specimen type is peripheral blood, obtained at initial diagnosis before any treatment.

From RNA, the CDR3 regions of TCR beta chains were amplified and sequenced. Amplification began with first-round RT-PCR using HTBI primers, then second-round multiplex PCR was performed. From the multiplex PCR reads, TCRdb called clonotypes with MiXCR, one entry per CDR3 protein. The sample consists of 400,000 to 450,000 distinct CDR3 sequences, about 21% of them appearing once. New diagnoses, under 2 months' duration, and ages 18 to 65 characterized the hyperthyroidism patients. CDR1 LNHDA and CDR2 SQIVND come from the germline V gene (reference sequence). This CDR3 is 15 amino acids long. The V segment lost 7 bases and the J segment 7 bases; nucleotides outside the gene matches: 13.

The chain is built from TRBV19 and TRBJ2-7; 10 bases map to TRBD1. This clonotype was sampled from a woman between 18 and 29 years old with stable Graves' hyperthyroidism. The sequencing sample was made of peripheral blood. The CDR3: CASKGQGSPAREQYF. DNA for the CDR3: TGTGCCAGTAAGGGACAGGGGAGCCCAGCGAGGGAGCAGTACTTC.